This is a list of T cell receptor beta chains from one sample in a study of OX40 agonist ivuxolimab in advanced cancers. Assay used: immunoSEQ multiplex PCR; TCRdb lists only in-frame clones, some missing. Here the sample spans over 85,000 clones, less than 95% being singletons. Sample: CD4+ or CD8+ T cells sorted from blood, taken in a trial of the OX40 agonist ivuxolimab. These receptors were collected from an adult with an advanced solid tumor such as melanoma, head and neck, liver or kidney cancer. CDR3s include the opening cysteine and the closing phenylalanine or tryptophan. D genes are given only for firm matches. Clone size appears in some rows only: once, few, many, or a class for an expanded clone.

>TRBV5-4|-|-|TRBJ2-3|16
CASSSGTQRTTDTQYF
TGTGCCAGCAGCTCCGGGACTCAGAGAACTACAGATACGCAGTATTTT
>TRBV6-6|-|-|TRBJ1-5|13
CASRIGVNQPQHF
TGTGCCAGCAGGATCGGGGTAAATCAGCCCCAGCATTTT
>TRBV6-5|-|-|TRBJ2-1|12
CASSRPGNEQFF
TGTGCCAGCAGCCGACCTGGAAATGAGCAGTTCTTC
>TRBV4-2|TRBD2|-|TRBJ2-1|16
CASSAFTSGPDDEQFF
TGTGCCAGCAGCGCCTTTACTAGCGGCCCGGACGATGAGCAGTTCTTC
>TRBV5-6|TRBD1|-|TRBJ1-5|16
CASSLDRGVSNQPQHF
TGTGCCAGCAGCTTGGACAGGGGCGTTAGCAATCAGCCCCAGCATTTT
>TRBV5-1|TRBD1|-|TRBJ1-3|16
CASSYTGDSSGNTIYF
TGCGCCAGCAGCTACACAGGGGACTCCTCTGGAAACACCATATATTTT
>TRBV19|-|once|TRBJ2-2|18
CASSKLVGGTSGTGELFF
TGTGCCAGTAGTAAATTAGTGGGAGGCACTTCAGGGACCGGGGAGCTGTTTTTT
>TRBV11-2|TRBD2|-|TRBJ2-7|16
CASSPRTRAGVNEQYF
TGTGCCAGCAGCCCACGGACTCGCGCGGGAGTCAACGAGCAGTACTTC
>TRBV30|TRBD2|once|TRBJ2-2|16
CAWSVLRGRDTGELFF
TGTGCCTGGAGTGTACTGCGCGGGAGGGACACCGGGGAGCTGTTTTTT
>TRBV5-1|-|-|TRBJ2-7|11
CASSLARTGYF
TGCGCCAGCAGCTTGGCTCGAACTGGGTACTTC
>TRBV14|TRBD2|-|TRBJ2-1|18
CASSPGLAGDFSYNEQFF
TGTGCCAGCAGCCCGGGACTAGCGGGAGACTTCTCCTACAATGAGCAGTTCTTC
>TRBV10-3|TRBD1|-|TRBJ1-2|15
CAISESRQGTDGYTF
TGTGCCATCAGTGAGTCTAGACAGGGGACTGATGGCTACACCTTC
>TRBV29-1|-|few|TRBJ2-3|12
CSVGGGTDTQYF
TGCAGCGTCGGAGGAGGCACAGATACGCAGTATTTT
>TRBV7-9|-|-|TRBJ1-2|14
CASSLGGLISGYTF
TGTGCCAGCAGCTTGGGAGGGTTGATATCTGGCTACACCTTC
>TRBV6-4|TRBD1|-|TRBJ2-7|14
CASSTRQGSYEQYF
TGTGCCAGCAGTACTCGACAGGGCTCCTACGAGCAGTACTTC
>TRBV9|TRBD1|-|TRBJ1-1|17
CASSVVGQGALSTEAFF
TGTGCCAGCAGCGTAGTGGGTCAGGGGGCGCTTTCCACTGAAGCTTTCTTT
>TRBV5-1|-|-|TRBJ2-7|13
CASSLVGPYEQYF
TGCGCCAGCAGCTTGGTGGGCCCCTACGAGCAGTACTTC
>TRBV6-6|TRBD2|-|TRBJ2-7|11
CVSGDSYEQYF
TGTGTCAGCGGGGACTCCTACGAGCAGTACTTC
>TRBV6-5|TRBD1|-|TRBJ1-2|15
CASRLPGQGAGGYTF
TGTGCCAGCAGACTCCCGGGACAGGGGGCCGGTGGCTACACCTTC
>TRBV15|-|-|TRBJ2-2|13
CATSVGAVGELFF
TGTGCCACCAGCGTAGGTGCGGTCGGGGAGCTGTTTTTT
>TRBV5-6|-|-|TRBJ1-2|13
CASSLKGDHGYTF
TGTGCCAGCAGCTTGAAGGGAGACCATGGCTACACCTTC
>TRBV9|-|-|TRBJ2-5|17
CASSVAVREGGQETQYF
TGTGCCAGCAGCGTAGCTGTCAGGGAAGGAGGCCAAGAGACCCAGTACTTC
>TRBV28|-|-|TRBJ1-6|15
CASKGGGDGNSPLHF
TGTGCCAGCAAGGGGGGAGGGGACGGTAATTCACCCCTCCACTTT
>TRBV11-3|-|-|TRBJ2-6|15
CASSLLDSGANVLTF
TGTGCCAGCAGCTTATTGGACTCTGGGGCCAACGTCCTGACTTTC
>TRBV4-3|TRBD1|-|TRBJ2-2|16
CASSQLGTGRAGELFF
TGCGCCAGCAGCCAACTCGGGACAGGGAGAGCCGGGGAGCTGTTTTTT
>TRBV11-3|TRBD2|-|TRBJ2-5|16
CASSFLAGANKETQYF
TGTGCCAGCAGCTTCCTAGCGGGAGCCAACAAAGAGACCCAGTACTTC
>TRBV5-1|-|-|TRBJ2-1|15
CASSLGRASYNEQFF
TGCGCCAGCAGCTTGGGGAGGGCCTCCTACAATGAGCAGTTCTTC
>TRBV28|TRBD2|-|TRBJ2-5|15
CASRLAGGPRETQYF
TGTGCCAGCAGATTAGCGGGAGGGCCACGAGAGACCCAGTACTTC
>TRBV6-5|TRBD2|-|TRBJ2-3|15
CASSYFAGVADTQYF
TGTGCCAGCAGTTACTTCGCGGGAGTAGCAGATACGCAGTATTTT
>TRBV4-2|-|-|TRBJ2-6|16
CASSLDPHSGANVLTF
TGTGCCAGCAGCCTTGACCCCCACTCTGGGGCCAACGTCCTGACTTTC
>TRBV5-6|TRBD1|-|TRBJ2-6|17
CASSKPQGAYGANVLTF
TGTGCCAGCAGCAAACCACAGGGGGCGTATGGGGCCAACGTCCTGACTTTC
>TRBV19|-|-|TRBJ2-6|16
CASLSRVSSGANVLTF
TGTGCCAGTTTAAGCAGGGTTAGCTCTGGGGCCAACGTCCTGACTTTC
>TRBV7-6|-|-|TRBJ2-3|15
CASSLEAVRRDTQYF
TGTGCCAGCAGCTTAGAGGCCGTTCGGAGAGATACGCAGTATTTT
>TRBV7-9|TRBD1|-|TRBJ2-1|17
CASSLMGGTGVYNEQFF
TGTGCCAGCAGCTTAATGGGAGGGACAGGGGTATACAATGAGCAGTTCTTC
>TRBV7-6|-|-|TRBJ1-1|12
CASSLPGRTAFF
TGTGCCAGCAGCTTGCCAGGAAGAACTGCTTTCTTT
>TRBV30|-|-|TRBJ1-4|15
CAWSLFRRADEKLFF
TGTGCCTGGAGTTTGTTCCGCAGGGCGGATGAAAAACTGTTTTTT
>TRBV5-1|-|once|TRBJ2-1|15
CASSLRPRTYNEQFF
TGCGCCAGCAGCTTGCGTCCACGAACCTACAATGAGCAGTTCTTC
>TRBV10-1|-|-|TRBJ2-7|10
CAPPGAACYF
TGCGCCCCTCCGGGGGCGGCCTGTTACTTC
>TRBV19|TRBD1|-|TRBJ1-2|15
CASRRGQGEFYGYTF
TGTGCCAGTAGAAGAGGACAGGGAGAATTCTATGGCTACACCTTC
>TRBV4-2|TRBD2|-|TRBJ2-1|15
CASSQAGLAGAEQFF
TGTGCCAGCAGCCAAGCAGGACTAGCGGGAGCTGAGCAGTTCTTC
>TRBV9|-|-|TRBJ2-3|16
CASSGPAGVILDTQYF
TGTGCCAGCAGCGGACCAGCCGGAGTAATATTAGATACGCAGTATTTT
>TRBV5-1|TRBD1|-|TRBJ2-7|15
CASSSRDRAPYEQYF
TGCGCCAGCAGCTCTAGGGACAGGGCTCCCTACGAGCAGTACTTC
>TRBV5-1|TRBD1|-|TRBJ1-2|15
CASSFRDRETKGYTF
TGCGCCAGCAGCTTCCGGGACAGGGAAACGAAAGGCTACACCTTC
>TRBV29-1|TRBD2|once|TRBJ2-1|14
CSAGLASGHNEQFF
TGCAGCGCTGGCTTGGCTAGCGGGCACAATGAGCAGTTCTTC
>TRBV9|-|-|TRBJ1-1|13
CASSPQLNTEAFF
TGTGCCAGCAGCCCTCAGCTGAACACTGAAGCTTTCTTT
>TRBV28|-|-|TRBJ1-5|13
CASGGSSNQPQHF
TGTGCCAGTGGGGGGTCGAGCAATCAGCCCCAGCATTTT
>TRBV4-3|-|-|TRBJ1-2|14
CASSQDRRSRDYTF
TGCGCCAGCAGCCAAGATCGAAGGTCGCGGGACTACACCTTC
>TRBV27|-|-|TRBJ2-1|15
CASSPLGISYNEQFF
TGTGCCAGCAGTCCCCTAGGGATCTCCTACAATGAGCAGTTCTTC
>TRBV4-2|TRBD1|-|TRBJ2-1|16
CASSLLIGGIDNEQFF
TGTGCCAGCAGCCTCCTTATAGGGGGCATAGACAATGAGCAGTTCTTC
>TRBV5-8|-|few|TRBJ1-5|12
CASSFLHQPQHF
TGTGCCAGCAGCTTTTTACATCAGCCCCAGCATTTT
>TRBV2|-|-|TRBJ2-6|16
CASSRGAPSGANVLTF
TGTGCCAGCAGTCGCGGCGCCCCCTCCGGGGCCAACGTCCTGACTTTC
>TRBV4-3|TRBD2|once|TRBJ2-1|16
CASSQDWGGAHNEQFF
TGCGCCAGCAGCCAAGATTGGGGGGGTGCCCACAATGAGCAGTTCTTC
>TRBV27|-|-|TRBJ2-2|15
CASSSFISSDGELFF
TGTGCCAGCAGTTCCTTCATCTCCTCCGACGGGGAGCTGTTTTTT
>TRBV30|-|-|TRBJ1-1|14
CAWSEAPWNTEAFF
TGTGCCTGGAGTGAGGCCCCATGGAACACTGAAGCTTTCTTT
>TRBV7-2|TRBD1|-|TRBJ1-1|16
CASSGRQGPMNTEAFF
TGTGCCAGCAGCGGCCGACAGGGGCCCATGAACACTGAAGCTTTCTTT
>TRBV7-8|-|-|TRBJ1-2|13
CAASPTGTYGYTF
TGTGCCGCTTCCCCGACGGGGACCTATGGCTACACCTTC
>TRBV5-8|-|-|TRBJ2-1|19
CASSLVHFPSLDPYNEQFF
TGTGCCAGCAGCTTGGTTCATTTCCCCTCATTGGATCCCTACAATGAGCAGTTCTTC